This entry features one T cell receptor (beta chain) sequence. The specificity of this receptor is unknown. Per-base quality was not reported, and no clone a single base away is much larger than it. The data were taken from a study of TIL therapy for anti-PD-1-resistant metastatic lung cancer (dated by TCRdb to about 2021). In terms of the full investigation: Tumors were harvested before any PD-1/PD-L1 blockade; patients then received nivolumab, and those progressing received lymphodepletion, expanded TIL infusion and IL-2. Among the enrolled patients, the median age was about 52 years (range roughly 38-80), and the median tumor PD-L1 proportion score was roughly 6.4%. Most of the cohort had lung adenocarcinoma, a handful of tumors were EGFR-mutant and two were ALK-rearranged, and half of the patients were current or former smokers. A median non-synonymous tumor mutation burden of approximately 1.4 mutations per megabase was determined across the cohort by whole-exome sequencing. Clonotypes were tracked across tumor, expanded TIL product and serial blood samples by T cell receptor beta sequencing of tumor and peripheral blood.

V drops 4 bases and J drops 3 bases, leaving 13 bases in between. As encoded in the germline V gene, CDR1 is KGHSH while CDR2 is LQKENI. Including cysteine and phenylalanine, the CDR3 has 15 amino acids. The only DNA kept is the CDR3, 45 bases in frame from the first base. TCR beta CDR3 regions were amplified from genomic DNA with the immunoSEQ v3 hsTCRB kit using bias-controlled multiplex PCR. An Illumina NextSeq 500 was used to sequence the TCR libraries, reaching 1.5 million to 2.5 million read pairs at survey level or about 4.5-6 million at deep level. The authors processed their data as follows. Clonality was reported by immunoSEQ Analyzer software, which also assigned V, D and J genes and filtered out non-productive sequences. Repertoires were compared using productive Simpson clonality and Morisita overlap index of productive TRB rearrangements between infused TIL and blood. The absolute count of a clonotype in blood was estimated by multiplying the lymphocyte count by the CD3+ fraction and by the productive frequency of the clone. In its TCRdb copy, this immuneACCESS table keeps in-frame sequences only and misses some clones. Where compared with another copy, unresolved V genes explain less than half of these, and the others have no known cause. Clone size and the V and J calls come from that table; the DNA yielded D and trimming. The sample table holds 35,000 to 55,000 clones, of which around three quarters were seen once. The ten largest clones take up less than 15% of the sample.

In the paper's terms, the time point label means: pre-treatment sample, taken before nivolumab and TIL therapy. A phase I trial run at two centers enrolled adults with stage 4 NSCLC between October 2017 and early 2020. The samples were obtained from a phase I trial that was single-arm and open-label and tested tumor-infiltrating lymphocyte therapy combined with nivolumab in advanced non-small cell lung cancer. Blood mononuclear cells were isolated from EDTA tubes by Ficoll gradient and were snap-frozen as pellets, and DNA was extracted with a Qiagen mini-prep kit. Broader findings and caveats from the paper: The study protocol defined all tumor marker inferences as exploratory. The cohort was highly selected, with more treatment-naive, never-smoker and oncogene-addicted patients than typical, limiting generalizability. Clonotypes from the infused TIL partially replaced the baseline peripheral repertoire and then declined over months, and persistence showed no apparent association with response.

The sequences come from blood, collected at baseline. Recombination joined TRBV18 with TRBJ1-5; TRBD1 is a possible D gene, resting on 6 matching bases. This TCR was recovered from a man between 65 and 79 years old with non-small cell lung cancer. The nucleotide sequence reads TGTGCCAGCTCACAACTGACAGGAGACAATCAGCCCCAGCATTTT. This translates into CASSQLTGDNQPQHF.